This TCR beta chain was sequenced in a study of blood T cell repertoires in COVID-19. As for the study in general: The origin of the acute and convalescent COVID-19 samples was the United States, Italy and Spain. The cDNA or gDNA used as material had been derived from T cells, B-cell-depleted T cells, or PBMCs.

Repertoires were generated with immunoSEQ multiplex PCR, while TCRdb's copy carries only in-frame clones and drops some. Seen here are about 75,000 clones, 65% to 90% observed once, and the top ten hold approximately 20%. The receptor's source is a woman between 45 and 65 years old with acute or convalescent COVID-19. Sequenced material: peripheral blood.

The CDR3 nucleotides are TGTGCCAGCAGCCCCATCACAGATACGCAGTATTTT. Encoded protein: CASSPITDTQYF. The V gene is TRBV7-8, the J gene TRBJ2-3, with D uncertain. Germline V gene sequence: CDR1 SGHVS, CDR2 FQNEAQ. V lost 5 bases and J 2 bases, leaving 5 bases between the germline ends. The CDR3 is 12 residues long.